This T cell receptor (beta chain) was identified during a study of T cells in localized non-small cell lung cancer. Germline V gives CDR1 SGHRS, CDR2 YFSETQ. The CDR3 extends over 14 amino acids. V was clipped by 3 bases and J by 5 bases, with 14 bases between them. Libraries were prepared by immunoSEQ multiplex PCR; TCRdb keeps only in-frame clonotypes and omits some of them. Of under 35,000 clones in the sample, around 73% were seen once. V and J are TRBV5-1 and TRBJ2-5; D is ambiguous. Sample: peripheral blood, taken before any cancer treatment. The sequence was obtained from a male donor older than 55 with stage II squamous cell lung carcinoma. This CDR3 is CASSSDEGGETQYF. Written as DNA, the CDR3 is TGCGCCAGCAGCTCGGACGAAGGTGGGGAGACCCAGTACTTC.